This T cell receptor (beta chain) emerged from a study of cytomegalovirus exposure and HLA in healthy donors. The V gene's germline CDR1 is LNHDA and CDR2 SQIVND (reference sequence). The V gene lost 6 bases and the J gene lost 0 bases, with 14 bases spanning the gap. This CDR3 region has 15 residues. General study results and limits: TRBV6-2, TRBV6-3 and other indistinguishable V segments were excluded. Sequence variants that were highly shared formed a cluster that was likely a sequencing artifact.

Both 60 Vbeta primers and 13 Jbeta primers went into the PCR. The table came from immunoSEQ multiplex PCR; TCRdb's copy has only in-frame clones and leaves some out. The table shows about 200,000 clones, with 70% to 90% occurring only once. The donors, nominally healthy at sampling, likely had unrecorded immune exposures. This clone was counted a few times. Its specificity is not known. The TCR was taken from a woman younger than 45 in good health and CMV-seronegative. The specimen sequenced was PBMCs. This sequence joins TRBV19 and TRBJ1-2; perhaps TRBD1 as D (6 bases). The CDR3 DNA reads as TGTGCCAGTAGGGTTGACAGGACAGCTAACTATGGCTACACCTTC. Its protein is CASRVDRTANYGYTF.